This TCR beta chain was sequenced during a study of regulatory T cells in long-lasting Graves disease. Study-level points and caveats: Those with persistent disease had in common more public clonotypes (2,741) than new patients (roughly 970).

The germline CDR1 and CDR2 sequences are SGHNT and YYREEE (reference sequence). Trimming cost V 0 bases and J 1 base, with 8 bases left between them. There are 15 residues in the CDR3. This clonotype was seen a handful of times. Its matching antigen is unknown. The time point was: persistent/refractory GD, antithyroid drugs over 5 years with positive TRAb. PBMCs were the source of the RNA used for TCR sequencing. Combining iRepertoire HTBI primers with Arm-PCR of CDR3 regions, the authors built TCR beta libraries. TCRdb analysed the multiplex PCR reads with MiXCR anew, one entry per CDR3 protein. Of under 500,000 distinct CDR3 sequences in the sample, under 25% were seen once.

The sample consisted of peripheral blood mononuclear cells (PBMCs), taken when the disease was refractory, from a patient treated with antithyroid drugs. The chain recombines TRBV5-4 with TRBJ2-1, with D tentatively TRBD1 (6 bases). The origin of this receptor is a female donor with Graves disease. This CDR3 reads CASSLVRGSYNEQFF. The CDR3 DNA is TGTGCCAGCAGCTTGGTCAGGGGATCCTACAATGAGCAGTTCTTC.